Sequencing of this T cell receptor (beta chain) was carried out in a study of blood T cell repertoires in COVID-19. At the level of the study: The study drew acute and convalescent COVID-19 samples from the United States, Italy and Spain. PBMCs, B-cell-depleted T cells, or T cells provided the cDNA or gDNA that made up the material.

V lost 0 bases to trimming and J lost 6 bases; unmatched junction nucleotides: 13. The CDR3 runs 16 residues. The germline gives CDR1 GTSNPN, CDR2 SVGIG (reference sequence). Per the study methods: Nucleated cell number was recorded as an estimate derived from reference gene primer amplification. The method was immunoSEQ multiplex PCR; TCRdb's version includes in-frame clones alone and lacks a portion of them. That table gives V, J and clone size, and the DNA gave D and trimming. The profile covers about 86,000 clones, with roughly 80% appearing a single time and around 3.1% taken by the ten largest.

The genes are TRBV30 and TRBJ2-7, with TRBD2 matching 8 bases. The TCR sequence derives from a man aged 45 to 65 with acute or convalescent COVID-19. Sequencing input: peripheral blood. CDR3 DNA: TGTGCCTGGAGTGTATATACGGGGGGGGCCCAGGGCGAGCAGTACTTC. Its protein is CAWSVYTGGAQGEQYF.